This paragraph reports one T cell receptor beta chain. This receptor's antigen is unknown. The record has no base qualities; no much larger clone is one base away. These data originate in a study of T-cell memory formation after mild COVID-19 (dated by TCRdb to the early 2020s). Background on the whole study: TCR sequence clusters from the two donors were found to be largely donor specific. Longitudinal TCRalpha and TCRbeta repertoire sequencing tracked T-cell clones expanding and contracting after mild COVID-19 in a couple of donors. Two young, previously healthy adult volunteers, one female and one male, were included in the cohort. Paper-wide results and their limitations: The detection of some responding clones in pre-infection memory suggests that pre-existing cross-reactive memory T cells joined the SARS-CoV-2 response. From day 15 to 85, contracting clones showed balanced CD4/CD8 phenotypes, whereas a second wave of clones that expanded from day 15 to 37 leaned towards CD4+. SARS-CoV-2 specificity of the second-wave clones peaking on day 37 was not confirmed. The study covered only a couple of mild cases, and larger cohorts including severe cases with pre-infection samples were considered necessary. Contracting CD4+ clones turned up mainly in the CM and EM memory subsets, whereas EMRA was where CD8+ clones were enriched.

Counted from cysteine to phenylalanine, this CDR3 has 13 amino acids. Solely the CDR3 DNA is kept, with 39 bases framed from the first base. Relative to germline, V is 5 bases shorter and J is 1 base shorter, with 8 bases between their ends. CDR1 and CDR2 are drawn from the germline V gene (reference sequence): MNHEY, SMNVEV. Sequenced on an Illumina NovaSeq 6000. TCRalpha and TCRbeta cDNA libraries were built by 5'RACE with constant-segment primers, adding sample barcodes and unique molecular identifiers. RNA was extracted from every sample with Trizol reagent. Libraries were amplified in two PCR steps, with a second sample barcode and Illumina TruSeq adapters added in the second step. The libraries were sequenced on an Illumina NovaSeq using 2 x 150 bp paired-end reads. Per the authors' processing: With migec v1.2.7, reads were demultiplexed and then collapsed into UMI-guided consensus sequences. Using mixcr v2.1.11, UMI consensuses were aligned to TRA and TRB V and J templates and then assembled into clonotypes. Clonotypes were classified as expanded or contracted when called significant by both edgeR and NoisET, with noise models trained on biological replicates. For edgeR calls, the thresholds were a false discovery rate-adjusted p below 0.01 and a log2 fold-change of 1. As an exploratory analysis of dynamics, max-normalized trajectories of the 1000 most abundant clonotypes were examined with PCA combined with hierarchical clustering. Separately sequenced CD4+ and CD8+ repertoires were used to assign a CD4 or CD8 phenotype to each responding clone. TCRdb ran its own pipeline on the public reads, namely fastp trimming at Q25 and MiXCR clone calling, and kept in-frame beta chains. Rows matching on CDR3 protein sequence are summarized as one entry with the most common DNA and genes. The V and J calls follow TCRdb's processing rather than the paper's. The table for this sample lists 300,000 to 350,000 distinct CDR3 sequences; around 15% of them were counted only once. The ten largest clones capture roughly a fifth of the sample.

PBMCs were isolated by Ficoll-Paque density gradient centrifugation. The specimen sequenced was PBMCs or a T cell subset sorted from them (not recorded which). This clonotype was obtained from a man aged 18-30 years who had mild COVID-19 (a few samples of this study predate the infection). The sample titles of this study are shuffled in the database, so cell type and time point are left out; the donor was told from shared clones. The rearranged chain carries TRBV27 and TRBJ2-5, with the identity of the D gene unclear. The DNA sequence follows: TGTGCCAGCAGTCCACGAGTCCAAGAGACCCAGTACTTC. The encoded protein is CASSPRVQETQYF.